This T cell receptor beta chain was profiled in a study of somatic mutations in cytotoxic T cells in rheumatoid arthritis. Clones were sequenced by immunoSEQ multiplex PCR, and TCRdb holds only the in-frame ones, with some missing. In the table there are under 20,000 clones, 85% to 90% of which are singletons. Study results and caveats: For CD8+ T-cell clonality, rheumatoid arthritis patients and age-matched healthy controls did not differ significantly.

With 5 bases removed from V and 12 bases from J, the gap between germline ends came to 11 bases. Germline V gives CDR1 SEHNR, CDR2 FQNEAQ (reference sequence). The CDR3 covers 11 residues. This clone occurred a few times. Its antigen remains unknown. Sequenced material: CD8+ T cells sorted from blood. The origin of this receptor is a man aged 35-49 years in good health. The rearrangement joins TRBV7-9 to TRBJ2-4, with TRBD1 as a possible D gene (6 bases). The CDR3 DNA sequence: TGTGCCAGCAGCCCAGGACAGAGTCAGTACTTC. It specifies CASSPGQSQYF.